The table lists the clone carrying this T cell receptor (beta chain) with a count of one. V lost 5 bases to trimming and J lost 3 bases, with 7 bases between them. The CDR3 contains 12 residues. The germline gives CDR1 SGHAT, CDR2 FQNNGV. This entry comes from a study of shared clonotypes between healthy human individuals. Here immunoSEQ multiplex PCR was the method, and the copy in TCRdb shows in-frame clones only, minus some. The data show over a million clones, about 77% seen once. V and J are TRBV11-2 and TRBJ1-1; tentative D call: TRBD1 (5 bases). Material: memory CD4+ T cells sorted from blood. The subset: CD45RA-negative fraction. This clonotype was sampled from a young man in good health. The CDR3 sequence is CASSGDYTEAFF. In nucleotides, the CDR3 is TGTGCCAGCAGCGGGGACTACACTGAAGCTTTCTTT.